The clone carrying this T cell receptor beta chain was seen at least ten times. The junction differs from germline at one of its ends, possibly a read error. This CDR3 is 13 amino acids long. Germline V gene lookup returns CDR1 SSHAT and CDR2 FNYEAQ (reference sequence). The data were taken from a study of identical twins' blood T cells. In TCRdb, the 5' RACE reads were re-called with MiXCR into one record per CDR3 protein. The data contain a few hundred thousand distinct CDR3 sequences, approximately 30% of them singletons. Material for sequencing was PBMCs. The chain employs TRBV7-7 and TRBJ2-2; D is uncertain. The origin of this receptor is a woman aged 18-55 years in good health. CDR3 in amino acids: CASRGSNTGELFF. DNA for the CDR3: TGCGCCAGCAGAGGCAGTAACACCGGGGAGCTGTTTTTT.